This T cell receptor beta chain was captured in a study of blood T cell repertoires in COVID-19. The wider study: T cells, B-cell-depleted T cells, or PBMCs provided the cDNA or gDNA that served as material.

Germline V CDR1 and CDR2: KGHSH, LQKENI. With 5 bases clipped from V and 1 base from J, the junction kept 3 bases outside the gene matches. The CDR3 sequence is 15 residues long. How the authors handled the data: For nucleated cells, counts were estimated from reference gene primer amplification. Sequencing was performed with immunoSEQ multiplex PCR; in TCRdb, only in-frame clones are kept and a portion is missing. V, J and clone size reflect that table, while D and trimming were determined from the DNA. The sample carries about 87,000 clones, 80% to 90% recorded once. Sequenced material: peripheral blood. V gene TRBV18 combines with J gene TRBJ1-1; 11 positions agree with TRBD1. The receptor was isolated from a woman older than 75 with active COVID-19. The CDR3 loop reads CASSLGQGGNTEAFF. The CDR3 nucleotides read TGTGCCAGCTCATTGGGACAGGGGGGGAACACTGAAGCTTTCTTT.